Below are 15 T cell receptor beta chains sequenced from a single sample in a study of vaccination and CD4 T cells after COVID-19. As to treatment: roughly ten-day PBMC culture with coronavirus spike peptide pools or control peptides (ViraFEST assay). From the unexposed donor, CD4+ T cells were collected ahead of the COVID-19 pandemic (2011-2018). These receptors are not linked to any known antigen. Sequenced with the Oncomine TCR Beta short-read assay was DNA taken from cultured CD4+ T cells. Via MiXCR, TCRdb re-called the PCR reads, giving one row per CDR3 protein. The data contain around 10,000 distinct CDR3 sequences, around 50% of them singletons. Sequencing was done on a sample of CD4+ T cells from blood, cultured in vitro. The receptor source for this set is a human donor in good health.

The chain joins TRBV30 to TRBJ2-2, with TRBD1 matching 9 bases. The CDR3 spans 16 residues. The junction had 11 bases not matched to a gene; V was cut back by 4 bases and J by 5 bases. Germline V gene lookup returns CDR1 GTSNPN and CDR2 SVGIG (reference sequence). The CDR3: CAWKTKGQGSTGELFF. The CDR3 DNA sequence: TGTGCCTGGAAAACAAAAGGACAGGGGAGTACCGGGGAGCTGTTTTTT.

This clonotype has a handful of counts. The chain uses TRBV9 and TRBJ2-3, with 8 bases fitting TRBD2. V dropped 6 bases and J dropped 0; count of bases not matched to a gene: 6. Germline values: CDR1 SGDLS, CDR2 YYNGEE. This CDR3 is built from 15 residues. The CDR3 region has the DNA TGTGCCAGCACCGGGGGGGCGGCTAGCACAGATACGCAGTATTTT. Protein sequence: CASTGGAASTDTQYF. The complete variable domain, with remaining parts taken from reference TRBV9 and TRBJ2-3, reads DSGVTQTPKHLITATGQRVTLRCSPRSGDLSVYWYQQSLDQGLQFLIQYYNGEERAKGNILERFSAQQFPDLHSELNLSSLELGDSALYFCASTGGAASTDTQYFGPGTRLTVL.

This clonotype was seen a few times. The chain combines TRBV27 with TRBJ1-2, with 10 positions matching TRBD1. The ends lost 4 bases at V and 5 bases at J; junction bases unmatched: 4. Per germline, CDR1 MNHEY and CDR2 SMNVEV (reference sequence). This CDR3 comprises 14 residues. This CDR3 is CASSSRQGAYGYTF. As DNA, the CDR3 is TGTGCCAGCAGTTCGCGACAGGGGGCTTATGGCTACACCTTC.

The rearrangement joins TRBV11-2 to TRBJ2-4; D is possibly TRBD1 (5 bases). V lost 1 base to trimming and J lost 0 bases, with 10 bases between them. The CDR3 has 16 amino acids. The V gene's germline CDR1 is SGHAT and CDR2 FQNNGV. In DNA, the CDR3 is TGTGCCAGCAGCTTAGGACAGTTACTAGCCAAAAACATTCAGTACTTC. Its translation is CASSLGQLLAKNIQYF. The full variable domain, completed using reference TRBV11-2 and TRBJ2-4, is EAGVAQSPRYKIIEKRQSVAFWCNPISGHATLYWYQQILGQGPKLLIQFQNNGVVDDSQLPKDRFSAERLKGVDSTLKIQPAKLEDSAVYLCASSLGQLLAKNIQYFGAGTRLSVL.

This chain uses TRBV7-9 with TRBJ1-1; a weak D match, TRBD1 (5 bases). Germline CDR1 SEHNR, CDR2 FQNEAQ (reference sequence). V lost 2 bases and J lost 1, with 8 bases in between. There are 14 residues in the CDR3. This CDR3 reads CASSLKGRNTEAFF. CDR3 in DNA: TGTGCCAGCAGCTTAAAGGGGAGGAACACTGAAGCTTTCTTT.

The chain recombines TRBV19 with TRBJ1-1; D might be TRBD1 (5 bases). The CDR3 has 13 residues. The germline V gene has CDR1 LNHDA and CDR2 SQIVND (reference sequence). Trimming stripped 6 bases from V and 11 bases from J, with 19 bases between. The CDR3 spells CASSPTDGGEAFF. CDR3 bases: TGTGCCAGTAGCCCCACGGACGGGGGAGAGGCTTTCTTT.

The chain has TRBV6-5 and TRBJ2-2, with D perhaps matching TRBD1 (6 bases). Germline CDR1 MNHEY, CDR2 SVGAGI. The ends were cut back, 4 bases at V and 5 bases at J, with 11 bases in the middle. This CDR3 contains 14 residues. CDR3 in amino acids: CASSFDRWTGELFF. Written as DNA, the CDR3 is TGTGCCAGCAGTTTCGACAGGTGGACCGGGGAGCTGTTTTTT.

The V call is TRBV19, the J call TRBJ1-6; D is ambiguous. Germline V gene lookup returns CDR1 LNHDA and CDR2 SQIVND (reference sequence). The CDR3 has 16 residues. The ends were cut back, 5 bases at V and 8 bases at J, with 19 bases in the middle. The CDR3 DNA reads TGTGCCAGTAGTTCGCGAGCGGGGTTCGGGGATTCACCCCTCCACTTT. Its protein product is CASSSRAGFGDSPLHF.

This clonotype has a handful of counts. As DNA, the CDR3 is TGCAGTGCTAGCCCCTCGGGGGGGGGAGAGACCCAGTACTTC. This translates into CSASPSGGGETQYF. V usage is TRBV20-1 and J usage is TRBJ2-5; 8 nucleotides match TRBD2. V gave up 3 bases and J gave up 4 bases; unmatched junction bases: 7. The length of the CDR3 is 14 residues. The V gene's germline CDR1 is DFQATT and CDR2 SNEGSKA (reference sequence).

The sample holds one count of this clonotype. The chain links TRBV10-2 to TRBJ1-2; D is unclear. Germline lookup yields CDR1 WSHSY and CDR2 SAAADI. The V end was cut by 0 bases, the J end by 4 bases, with 3 bases between. This CDR3 is built from 12 residues. The CDR3 protein is CASSESRYGYTF. The CDR3 DNA reads as TGCGCCAGCAGTGAGTCCCGCTATGGCTACACCTTC.

The chain links TRBV11-2 to TRBJ2-7; possible D gene TRBD2, 6 bases. Between the trimmed V and J ends, which lost 2 bases and 2 bases, there was a span of 16 bases. Germline lookup yields CDR1 SGHAT and CDR2 FQNNGV. The CDR3 has 16 residues. The CDR3 spells CASSLRGRDFTYEQYF. For the CDR3, the DNA is TGTGCCAGCAGCTTAAGGGGCCGGGACTTCACCTACGAGCAGTACTTC.

This chain joins TRBV6-1 and TRBJ2-2; 7 bases align to TRBD2. The CDR3 extends over 15 amino acids. Losses at the gene ends were 9 bases for V and 7 bases for J; bases not matched to a gene: 14. CDR1 is MNHNS, CDR2 SASEGT, per germline. CDR3 in DNA: TGTGCCAGTACCGAACAAGGCGGGGGTCTCGGGGAGCTGTTTTTT. Its translation is CASTEQGGGLGELFF.

The chain links TRBV7-6 to TRBJ1-3; 8 bases line up with TRBD1. From germline, CDR1 is SGHVS and CDR2 FNYEAQ. The V segment lost 5 bases and the J segment 0 bases; nucleotides outside the gene matches: 12. CDR3 length equals 18 residues. This chain's CDR3 is CASSQDRVPPPSGNTIYF. CDR3 in DNA: TGTGCCAGCAGCCAGGACAGGGTACCACCGCCCTCTGGAAACACCATATATTTT.

This clonotype was observed a few times. The chain recombines TRBV5-4 with TRBJ1-2; D is possibly TRBD1 (5 bases). Trimming cost V 9 bases and J 4 bases, with 16 bases left between them. Per the germline V gene, CDR1 is SGHNT and CDR2 is YYREEE (reference sequence). The CDR3 has 13 residues. CDR3 residues: CATQERSSYGYTF. CDR3 coding DNA: TGTGCCACACAGGAGCGGAGTTCCTATGGCTACACCTTC.

The V call is TRBV30, the J call TRBJ2-5; D is possibly TRBD1 or TRBD2 (5 bases each). Trimming shortened V by 5 bases and J by 5 bases, and 12 bases separated the two germline ends. Germline V gene sequence: CDR1 GTSNPN, CDR2 SVGIG (reference sequence). The CDR3 is 12 residues long. The CDR3 reads CAWGWGLETQYF. The CDR3 coding sequence is TGTGCCTGGGGATGGGGGTTGGAGACCCAGTACTTC. Full variable domain (remainder filled in from reference TRBV30 and TRBJ2-5): SQTIHQWPATLVQPVGSPLSLECTVEGTSNPNLYWYRQAAGRGLQLLFYSVGIGQISSEVPQNLSASRPQDRQFILSSKKLLLSDSGFYLCAWGWGLETQYFGPGTRLLVL.